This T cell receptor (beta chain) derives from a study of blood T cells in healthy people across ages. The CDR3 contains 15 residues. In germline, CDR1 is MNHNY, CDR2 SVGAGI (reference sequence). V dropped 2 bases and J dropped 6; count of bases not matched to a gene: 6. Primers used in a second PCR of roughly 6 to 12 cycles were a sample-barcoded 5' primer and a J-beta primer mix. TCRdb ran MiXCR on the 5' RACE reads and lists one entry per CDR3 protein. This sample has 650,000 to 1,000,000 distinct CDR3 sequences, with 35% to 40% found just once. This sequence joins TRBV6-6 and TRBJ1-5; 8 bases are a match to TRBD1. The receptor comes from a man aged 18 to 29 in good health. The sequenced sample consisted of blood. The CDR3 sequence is CASSYRQGALQPQHF. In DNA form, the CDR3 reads TGTGCCAGCAGTTACAGGCAGGGGGCCCTTCAGCCCCAGCATTTT.